This TCR beta chain was identified in a study of post-analysis software for immune sequencing data (dated by TCRdb to the mid-2010s). For context, the study as a whole: Recorded disease courses included relapsing-remitting, secondary progressive and progressive-relapsing multiple sclerosis, with some patients lacking subtype annotation. A subset of samples was prepared in parallel using single-end sample barcoding, then pooled and co-amplified after Illumina adapter ligation. The multiple sclerosis patient repertoires were compared with approximately 11 previously published healthy control repertoires from donors aged roughly 6 to 25 years.

Library prep was done by PCR. The sequencing machine was an Illumina HiSeq 2500. Unique molecular identifiers were incorporated into TCR beta cDNA libraries to reduce PCR and sequencing biases. Approximately 500,000 cDNA molecules were obtained per 1 to 10 million input T cells, so each molecule approximated one T cell. The patient libraries were prepared and sequenced using the same protocol as the earlier healthy control dataset. Within a given batch, samples were prepared together, multiplexed and sequenced on the same HiSeq lane. The original methods were these. MIGEC handled the raw barcoded reads, throwing out single-read molecular identifier groups before consensus assembly and CDR3 extraction. Clonotype tables were post-analysed with VDJtools, normalizing diversity by down-sampling all datasets to the smallest sample size. Repertoire overlap clustering matched CDR3 amino acid but not nucleotide sequences to correct batch-related cross-sample contamination. TCRdb ran its own pipeline on the public reads, namely fastp trimming at Q25 and MiXCR clone calling, and kept in-frame beta chains. Records with the same CDR3 protein are collapsed into one entry carrying the most frequent genes and DNA. The V and J calls and clone size come from TCRdb's table, not from the authors' own analysis. The sample profile shows approximately 730,000 distinct CDR3 sequences; 25% to 30% of them were found once. The top ten constitute around 0.56% of the sample.

A word on this clonotype: Its recognized antigen is unknown. Just one base apart from a much larger clone, this may be a read error.

The paper's findings and limits, for the study overall: Direct clustering with F measure revealed strong co-clustering of samples prepared in the same batch, which led to a batch-effect correction. The control group was slightly older than the multiple sclerosis patient group. Significantly lower normalized Chao1 diversity was found in multiple sclerosis patients than in controls, suggesting substantial peripheral T-cell clonal expansion. Patients showed significantly higher frequencies than controls for five TRBV segments, among them TRBV5-6, TRBV5-1 and TRBV20-1.

Taken from the germline V gene (reference sequence), the CDR1 and CDR2 loops are DFQATT and SNEGSKA. CDR3 length: 15 amino acids, cysteine to phenylalanine. Solely the CDR3 DNA is kept, with 45 bases framed from the first base. Between the V and J ends, shortened by 3 bases and 0 bases respectively, the junction contains 15 bases. TCR beta repertoires were profiled from peripheral blood of roughly 13 young patients with multiple sclerosis to demonstrate the VDJtools post-analysis software. Multiple sclerosis patients were children and adolescents aged roughly 6 to 15 years. The sequencing sample was made of blood. Rearrangement joined TRBV20-1 to TRBJ2-7; the D gene is perhaps TRBD1 or TRBD2, each of them matching over 5 bases. This TCR was sampled from a girl aged 5 to 17 with multiple sclerosis. This receptor has the CDR3 CSARVPRGSSYEQYF. Here is the DNA: TGCAGTGCTAGGGTCCCACGGGGCAGCTCCTACGAGCAGTACTTC.